The clone carrying this TCR beta chain was recorded many times. RNA transcripts provided the source from which TCR beta CDR3 regions were amplified. The TCR CDR3 first-round RT-PCR relied on the HTBI primer set. Using its own MiXCR run on the multiplex PCR reads, TCRdb lists one record per CDR3 protein. The sample records 500,000 to 600,000 distinct CDR3 sequences, 46% being singletons. This sample is part of a study of T cells in Graves' hyperthyroidism and ophthalmopathy. The specimen was peripheral blood or thyroid tissue (not recorded which). This sequence originates from an adult woman with Graves' disease, either hyperthyroidism or ophthalmopathy (not recorded which).

CDR3 residues: CASSLGPATNEKLFF. The CDR3 DNA follows: TGCGCCAGCAGCTTGGGACCCGCAACTAATGAAAAACTGTTTTTT. This sequence joins TRBV5-1 and TRBJ1-4; D gene unclear. Germline-derived CDR1 and CDR2 are SGHRS and YFSETQ. V was clipped by 0 bases and J by 0 bases, with 6 bases between them. The CDR3 length is 15 residues.